Below are 23 T cell receptor beta chains sequenced from a single sample in a study of blood T cell repertoires in COVID-19. Repertoires were generated with immunoSEQ multiplex PCR, while TCRdb's copy carries only in-frame clones and drops some. The sample carries about 55,000 clones, around 83% recorded once. The source material was peripheral blood. The receptors were gathered from a woman aged 60-70 years with acute or convalescent COVID-19.

The CDR3 loop is CASSPGLAGRTDTQYF. CDR3 in DNA: TGTGCCAGCAGCCCGGGACTAGCGGGGAGGACAGATACGCAGTATTTT. This sequence joins TRBV6-2 or TRBV6-3 and TRBJ2-3, with TRBD2 matching over 13 bases. The CDR3 spans 16 residues. Germline CDR1 and CDR2: MNHEY and SVGEGT. V shed 6 bases, J shed 3 bases, and the junction held 6 bases outside the gene matches.

CDR3 residues: CASRRGGETQYF. For the CDR3, the DNA is TGTGCCAGCAGGCGGGGCGGCGAGACCCAGTACTTC. The J gene is TRBJ2-5, the V gene TRBV27, with D possibly being TRBD2 (6 bases). CDR1 is MNHEY, CDR2 SMNVEV, per germline (reference sequence). The ends were cut back, 6 bases at V and 5 bases at J, with 10 bases in the middle. The CDR3 consists of 12 residues.

V and J are TRBV9 and TRBJ1-6, with 9 bases aligning to TRBD1. The germline V gene encodes CDR1 SGDLS and CDR2 YYNGEE. The CDR3 is made up of 15 amino acids. V was clipped by 4 bases and J by 10 bases; unmatched bases: 9. The CDR3 sequence: CASSPRTGVGSPLHF. CDR3 DNA sequence: TGTGCCAGCAGCCCCCGGACAGGGGTAGGCTCACCCCTCCACTTT.

V and J are TRBV14 and TRBJ1-6; 7 bases are a match to TRBD1. The germline gives CDR1 SGHDN, CDR2 FVKESK. Unmatched junction bases numbered 5, after V lost 4 bases and J lost 5 bases. The CDR3 spans 15 residues. The DNA of the CDR3 is TGTGCCAGCAGCCCTAAGAGGGGGCATAATTCACCCCTCCACTTT. This translates into CASSPKRGHNSPLHF.

J is TRBJ1-4 and V is TRBV5-1; D might be TRBD1 (5 bases). CDR1 SGHRS and CDR2 YFSETQ come from the germline V gene. The CDR3 covers 15 residues. The V and J ends lost 4 bases and 2 bases respectively, with 12 bases between them. CDR3 sequence: CASSPSGFTNEKLFF. The CDR3 region has the DNA TGCGCCAGCAGCCCCTCAGGGTTTACTAATGAAAAACTGTTTTTT.

V and J are TRBV6-6 and TRBJ1-5; D not certain. This CDR3 has 16 amino acids. V dropped 1 base and J dropped 0 bases, with 10 bases sitting between them. From germline, CDR1 is MNHNY and CDR2 SVGAGI (reference sequence). The CDR3, as DNA: TGTGCCAGCAGTTACTTTCAGAGGGATAGCAATCAGCCCCAGCATTTT. This gives the protein CASSYFQRDSNQPQHF.

DNA of the CDR3: TGTGCCAGCAGCCCCCGGCCTAGCGGGACTTTTAATGAGCAGTTCTTC. Amino acids: CASSPRPSGTFNEQFF. The chain combines TRBV11-2 with TRBJ2-1, with 9 bases fitting TRBD2. The CDR3 spans 16 residues. V lost 5 bases to trimming and J lost 7 bases; unmatched junction nucleotides: 12. Per the germline V gene, CDR1 is SGHAT and CDR2 is FQNNGV.

V and J are TRBV5-1 and TRBJ2-5; TRBD2 agrees at 10 bases. The CDR3 runs to 16 residues. J was trimmed by 5 bases and V by 1 base; bases with no gene match: 8. Germline CDR1 SGHRS, CDR2 YFSETQ. The CDR3 region is CASSLTSGMSVETQYF. The CDR3 coding sequence is TGCGCCAGCAGCTTGACTAGCGGGATGAGTGTGGAGACCCAGTACTTC.

V usage is TRBV28 and J usage is TRBJ1-5; D unresolved. CDR3 length: 12 residues. Trimming took 4 bases from V and 6 from J, leaving 7 bases between them. Looked up from germline, CDR1 is MDHEN and CDR2 is SYDVKM. Written as DNA, the CDR3 is TGTGCCAGCAGTTCCGGGTTTCAGCCCCAGCATTTT. Translation gives CASSSGFQPQHF.

The rearrangement links TRBV6-5 to TRBJ2-5, with 7 nucleotides matching TRBD1. Germline loops: CDR1 MNHEY, CDR2 SVGAGI. Losses at the gene ends were 5 bases for V and 5 bases for J; bases not matched to a gene: 11. The CDR3 has 15 residues. The CDR3 sequence: CASSKIRDSRETQYF. For the CDR3, the DNA is TGTGCCAGCAGTAAAATCCGGGACAGTCGGGAGACCCAGTACTTC.

This clone was seen just once. This rearrangement joins TRBV9 to TRBJ1-3; D ambiguous. V was trimmed by 2 bases and J by 1 base, leaving 10 bases between them. Germline V gene sequence: CDR1 SGDLS, CDR2 YYNGEE. The CDR3 contains 15 residues. This CDR3 reads CASSVNQISGNTIYF. The CDR3 nucleotides are TGTGCCAGCAGCGTCAATCAGATATCTGGAAACACCATATATTTT.

This chain connects TRBV14 to TRBJ2-1; tentative D call: TRBD1 (6 bases). Germline-derived CDR1 and CDR2 are SGHDN and FVKESK. This CDR3 has 13 residues. The germline V and J ends were trimmed by 0 bases and 12 bases, with 12 bases remaining between them. The CDR3 DNA follows: TGTGCCAGCAGCCAAGACCTACAGGGAGTGCAGTTCTTC. It encodes CASSQDLQGVQFF.

This clone was counted once. The CDR3 reads CASSQPGIPPYEQYF. DNA of the CDR3: TGCGCCAGCAGCCAACCAGGGATACCACCTTACGAGCAGTACTTC. V gene TRBV4-1 combines with J gene TRBJ2-7; tentatively, D is TRBD1 (5 bases). Germline values: CDR1 MGHRA, CDR2 YSYEKL. V lost 2 bases and J 4 bases, leaving 15 bases between the germline ends. This CDR3 region has 15 residues.

The rearrangement joins TRBV7-2 to TRBJ1-1; 10 positions match TRBD1. The V gene end was trimmed by 1 base and the J gene end by 5 bases; junction bases not matched to a gene: 10. In germline, CDR1 is SGHTA, CDR2 FQGNSA. The CDR3 covers 17 residues. CDR3 in DNA: TGTGCCAGCAGCTTAGGTTTGACAGGGGGCCAGAGAACTGAAGCTTTCTTT. This sequence encodes CASSLGLTGGQRTEAFF.

V usage is TRBV19 and J usage is TRBJ2-3; TRBD2 agrees at 8 bases. Losses at the gene ends were 4 bases for V and 3 bases for J; bases not matched to a gene: 6. This CDR3 is built from 15 residues. In germline, CDR1 is LNHDA, CDR2 SQIVND (reference sequence). The CDR3, as DNA: TGTGCCAGTAGTACGGGACTAGTGGTGACAGATACGCAGTATTTT. The encoded protein is CASSTGLVVTDTQYF.

This clone occurred once. The chain has TRBV6-1 and TRBJ2-2; a possible D gene is TRBD1 (7 bases). Trimming removed 4 bases from V and 1 base from J, with 13 bases in between. The CDR3 totals 16 residues. Germline V gene sequence: CDR1 MNHNS, CDR2 SASEGT. The CDR3: CASSGYQGGNTGELFF. CDR3 nucleotide sequence: TGTGCCAGCAGTGGATATCAGGGGGGGAACACCGGGGAGCTGTTTTTT.

This chain joins TRBV7-3 and TRBJ1-1; D ambiguous. Trimming removed 1 base at V and 1 base at J, with 13 bases between. The CDR3 is 16 residues long. Germline loops: CDR1 SGHTA, CDR2 FQGTGA. For the CDR3, the DNA is TGTGCCAGCAGCTTAAGGCGGATCTCCCGGAACACTGAAGCTTTCTTT. It encodes CASSLRRISRNTEAFF.

This clone has just a few counts. The J gene is TRBJ1-5, the V gene TRBV18, with a weak D call TRBD1 (5 bases). The CDR3 runs to 16 residues. V was pared by 0 bases and J by 0 bases, with 9 bases between. Germline CDR1 KGHSH, CDR2 LQKENI. CDR3 protein: CASSPPPGISNQPQHF. The CDR3 nucleotides read TGTGCCAGCTCACCACCCCCAGGGATTAGCAATCAGCCCCAGCATTTT.

The chain links TRBV2 to TRBJ1-5, with D possibly TRBD1 on 6 matching bases. Germline CDR1 SNHLY, CDR2 FYNNEI. Trimming left V 4 bases short and J 1 base short, with 8 bases between. The CDR3 length is 14 residues. For the CDR3, the DNA is TGTGCCAGCAGTGTCAGGGGAAGCAATCAGCCCCAGCATTTT. This codes for CASSVRGSNQPQHF.

In its sample, this clone was seen once. The chain couples TRBV2 to TRBJ1-2; 8 nucleotides match TRBD1. The trim removed 9 bases at V and 4 bases at J, leaving 7 bases unmatched. CDR3 size: 13 residues. Germline V CDR1 and CDR2: SNHLY, FYNNEI. CDR3 coding DNA: TGTGCCAGTAGGGGACAGGTGTTCTATGGCTACACCTTC. This sequence encodes CASRGQVFYGYTF.

The chain has TRBV5-5 and TRBJ1-1; unclear D gene. Germline loops: CDR1 SGHKS, CDR2 YYEKEE (reference sequence). The V and J ends lost 2 bases and 3 bases respectively, with 11 bases between them. This CDR3 contains 14 residues. The CDR3 DNA sequence: TGTGCCAGCAGCTTACCCAGGTCCTACACTGAAGCTTTCTTT. Translating gives CASSLPRSYTEAFF.

This chain uses TRBV10-3 with TRBJ2-2; 7 nucleotides line up with TRBD2. The CDR3 totals 16 residues. V dropped 4 bases and J dropped 6; count of bases not matched to a gene: 11. CDR1 is ENHRY and CDR2 is SYGVKD in the germline V gene. The CDR3 here is CAISGRSRGGSGELFF. DNA for the CDR3: TGTGCCATCAGTGGAAGGTCTAGGGGAGGGTCCGGGGAGCTGTTTTTT.

In its sample, this clone was seen once. The chain couples TRBV3-1 (or the pseudogene TRBV3-2) to TRBJ2-3, with 7 bases that match TRBD2. Looked up from germline, CDR1 is LGHDT and CDR2 is YNNKEL (reference sequence). The CDR3 has 14 residues. Losses at the gene ends were 1 base for V and 8 bases for J; bases not matched to a gene: 6. CDR3 region: CASSQASGSITQYF. The CDR3 coding sequence is TGTGCCAGCAGCCAAGCTAGCGGATCGATTACGCAGTATTTT.